The next 21 T cell receptor beta chains were all read from a single sample in a study of T cells in Graves' hyperthyroidism and ophthalmopathy. TCR beta CDR3 regions were amplified from RNA. TCR CDR3 underwent first-round RT-PCR with the HTBI primer set. TCRdb recomputed calls from the multiplex PCR reads with MiXCR, one row per CDR3 protein. Among more than 550,000 distinct CDR3 sequences, just under 45% were seen once, and the ten largest hold approximately 7.2%. Material: peripheral blood or thyroid tissue (not recorded which). The origin of the receptors is an adult man with Graves' disease, either hyperthyroidism or ophthalmopathy (not recorded which).

Only a few counts were recorded for this clonotype. The chain recombines TRBV20-1 with TRBJ2-7, with TRBD2 identical over 13 bases. Germline V gives CDR1 DFQATT, CDR2 SNEGSKA (reference sequence). V shed 6 bases and J 2 bases; nucleotides not matched to a gene: 4. This CDR3 is built from 14 residues. The CDR3 region is CSATGLAGAYEQYF. The CDR3 nucleotides read TGCAGTGCAACCGGACTAGCGGGGGCCTACGAGCAGTACTTC.

V gene TRBV9 combines with J gene TRBJ1-1, with 7 bases matching TRBD1. With V trimmed by 4 bases and J by 3 bases, 9 bases remained unmatched. Germline CDR1 is SGDLS and CDR2 is YYNGEE. The CDR3 has 15 residues. In DNA form, the CDR3 reads TGTGCCAGCAGCCGAGCGACAGGGAGTTACACTGAAGCTTTCTTT. Residues: CASSRATGSYTEAFF.

There are many counts of this clonotype. The rearrangement links TRBV7-2 to TRBJ2-7, with D hard to call. This CDR3 spans 15 amino acids. From germline, CDR1 is SGHTA and CDR2 FQGNSA. V was cut by 1 base and J by 0 bases, with 10 bases left in between. The chain's CDR3 is CASSLVSSSSYEQYF. The CDR3 nucleotides read TGTGCCAGCAGCTTAGTCTCTAGTTCCTCCTACGAGCAGTACTTC.

This clonotype occurred a few times. J is TRBJ2-5 and V is TRBV19, with D maybe TRBD1 (6 bases). The CDR3 loop spans 14 amino acids. Germline V lookup: CDR1 LNHDA, CDR2 SQIVND (reference sequence). V was clipped by 5 bases and J by 3 bases, with 13 bases between them. CDR3 residues: CASSLSGAEETQYF. CDR3 coding DNA: TGTGCCAGTAGTCTATCAGGGGCGGAAGAGACCCAGTACTTC.

This clonotype occurred many times. The chain uses TRBV7-2 and TRBJ1-2; D is perhaps TRBD1 (5 bases). The ends were cut back, 6 bases at V and 4 bases at J, with 9 bases in the middle. Germline V gene sequence: CDR1 SGHTA, CDR2 FQGNSA. The CDR3 has 12 residues. CDR3 sequence: CASRHDSYGYTF. The CDR3 nucleotides read TGTGCCAGCAGACACGACAGCTATGGCTACACCTTC.

V is TRBV7-6 and J is TRBJ1-1; tentative D call: TRBD1 (6 bases). Between the trimmed V and J ends, which lost 3 bases and 2 bases, there was a span of 16 bases. The germline V gene has CDR1 SGHVS and CDR2 FNYEAQ. CDR3 length: 16 residues. The CDR3 region is CASSLRGRLENTEAFF. The DNA of the CDR3 is TGTGCCAGCAGCTTGAGGGGGAGGCTAGAAAACACTGAAGCTTTCTTT.

This chain joins TRBV20-1 and TRBJ2-6, with D perhaps given as TRBD1 or TRBD2 (5 bases each). Trimming removed 3 bases from V and 0 bases from J, with 9 bases in between. CDR1 and CDR2 from the germline V gene are DFQATT and SNEGSKA (reference sequence). This CDR3 is 15 amino acids long. The CDR3 region has the DNA TGCAGTGCTAGCCGGGACCCCTCTGGGGCCAACGTCCTGACTTTC. It codes for CSASRDPSGANVLTF.

This chain uses TRBV20-1 with TRBJ2-2; D gene ambiguous. V shed 7 bases and J shed 6 bases, with 9 bases lying between them. Germline-derived CDR1 and CDR2 are DFQATT and SNEGSKA (reference sequence). This CDR3 comprises 11 residues. CDR3 nucleotide sequence: TGCAGTGGCTTAACGGCCGGGGAGCTGTTTTTT. It translates to CSGLTAGELFF.

As to this clonotype: A much larger clone lies one base from this, so it may be a read error. The chain couples TRBV7-8 to TRBJ1-4, with D perhaps TRBD1 (5 bases). This CDR3 region has 14 residues. Per the germline V gene, CDR1 is SGHVS and CDR2 is FQNEAQ. Here the CDR3 DNA reads TGTGCCAGCAGTCTCGACACAGGCGATGAAAAACTGCTTTTT. It encodes CASSLDTGDEKLLF.

This clonotype has just a few counts. The rearrangement uses TRBV7-9 and TRBJ1-5; 9 bases fit TRBD1. Germline loops: CDR1 SEHNR, CDR2 FQNEAQ (reference sequence). The V and J ends lost 5 bases and 4 bases, in that order; junction bases with no gene match: 6. This CDR3 spans 15 amino acids. The CDR3 bases are TGTGCCAGCAGCAGGACAGGGGTTGGAAATCAGCCCCAGCATTTT. It codes for CASSRTGVGNQPQHF. Drawing the rest from reference TRBV7-9 and TRBJ1-5, the complete variable domain is DTGVSQNPRHKITKRGQNVTFRCDPISEHNRLYWYRQTLGQGPEFLTYFQNEAQLEKSRLLSDRFSAERPKGSFSTLEIQRTEQGDSAMYLCASSRTGVGNQPQHFGDGTRLSIL.

This clonotype has a count of ten or more. This sequence joins TRBV15 and TRBJ1-4, with 8 nucleotides matching TRBD1. The J segment lost 8 bases and the V segment lost 0 bases, leaving 2 bases of the junction unmatched. Germline V CDR1 and CDR2: LNHNV, YYDKDF (reference sequence). This CDR3 contains 14 residues. The CDR3 nucleotides are TGTGCCACCAGCAGAGACAGGGGGCTCGAAAAACTGTTTTTT. This gives the protein CATSRDRGLEKLFF.

In its sample, this clonotype was seen many times. The V gene is TRBV12-3 or TRBV12-4, the J gene TRBJ1-6, with 10 bases fitting TRBD1. The J segment lost 12 bases and the V segment lost 5 bases, leaving 7 bases of the junction unmatched. This CDR3 has 14 amino acids. As DNA, the CDR3 is TGTGCCAGCAGTGAGGGACAGGGGATCCTACCCCTCCACTTT. Protein: CASSEGQGILPLHF.

This clonotype was observed a few times. This chain links TRBV6-1 with TRBJ1-5, with D uncertain. The V gene's germline CDR1 is MNHNS and CDR2 SASEGT. V was cut by 5 bases and J by 7 bases, with 12 bases left in between. The CDR3 covers 13 residues. CDR3 residues: CASSQDGAQPQHF. CDR3 sequence (DNA): TGTGCCAGCAGTCAAGATGGAGCACAGCCCCAGCATTTT.

The V gene is TRBV20-1, the J gene TRBJ2-7, with 7 bases lining up with TRBD2. V was clipped by 4 bases and J by 1 base; unmatched bases: 4. Germline CDR1 is DFQATT and CDR2 is SNEGSKA (reference sequence). The CDR3 contains 13 residues. Written as DNA, the CDR3 is TGCAGTGCTAAAGCGGGATTTTCCTACGAGCAGTACTTC. This gives the protein CSAKAGFSYEQYF.

V and J are TRBV7-8 and TRBJ2-2; TRBD2 matches at 8 bases. This CDR3 comprises 14 residues. V dropped 5 bases and J dropped 8; count of bases not matched to a gene: 7. Germline V CDR1 and CDR2: SGHVS, FQNEAQ. This CDR3 reads CASSHRGGEGELFF. CDR3 bases: TGTGCCAGCAGCCACCGGGGGGGCGAGGGGGAGCTGTTTTTT.

The chain employs TRBV19 and TRBJ1-1; D remains unclear. CDR1 and CDR2 from the germline V gene are LNHDA and SQIVND (reference sequence). The V and J ends lost 8 bases and 0 bases respectively, with 16 bases between them. This CDR3 has 15 residues. CDR3 sequence: CASLNLMKMNTEAFF. CDR3 nucleotide sequence: TGTGCCAGTCTAAACCTAATGAAAATGAACACTGAAGCTTTCTTT.

The sample holds a few counts of this clonotype. This chain uses TRBV6-5 with TRBJ1-6; D is unresolved. The CDR3 loop spans 15 amino acids. Germline CDR1 is MNHEY and CDR2 is SVGAGI. V was clipped by 9 bases and J by 0 bases, with 12 bases between them. CDR3 in DNA: TGTGCCAGTACGGCTGTGAGCTCCTATAATTCACCCCTCCACTTT. As protein: CASTAVSSYNSPLHF.

This clonotype was counted ten times or more. The chain carries TRBV24-1 and TRBJ1-2; TRBD1 agrees at 8 bases. Losses at the gene ends were 3 bases for V and 2 bases for J; bases not matched to a gene: 4. Germline V gives CDR1 KGHDR, CDR2 SFDVKD. There are 15 residues in the CDR3. CDR3 nucleotides: TGTGCCACCAGTGATCCGAGGACAGGGAACTATGGCTACACCTTC. Amino acid sequence: CATSDPRTGNYGYTF.

The chain is built from TRBV7-9 and TRBJ2-7, with D possibly TRBD2 on 6 matching bases. The CDR3 is made up of 15 amino acids. V dropped 5 bases and J dropped 0 bases, with 14 bases sitting between them. Germline-derived CDR1 and CDR2 are SEHNR and FQNEAQ (reference sequence). The CDR3 is CASSIGQGGSYEQYF. The CDR3 DNA sequence: TGTGCCAGCAGCATAGGGCAGGGAGGCTCCTACGAGCAGTACTTC.

This clonotype was detected once. A much larger clonotype is one base distant, so this may be a read error. The chain couples TRBV7-6 to TRBJ2-5; D gene unclear. The CDR3 contains 13 residues. The V gene's germline CDR1 is SGHVS and CDR2 FNYEAQ. The chain's CDR3 is CASSLSPFEIQYF. The CDR3 DNA follows: TGTGCCAGCAGCTTAAGTCCGTTCGAGATCCAGTACTTC.

The rearrangement joins TRBV15 to TRBJ2-2; a possible D gene is TRBD1 (5 bases). Germline CDR1 is LNHNV and CDR2 is YYDKDF (reference sequence). The V end was cut by 8 bases, the J end by 6 bases, with 13 bases between. The CDR3 is 13 residues long. In DNA form, the CDR3 reads TGTGCCACCGCCTTTGGGGCTCCCGGGGAGCTGTTTTTT. Residues: CATAFGAPGELFF.